These 11 T cell receptor beta chains were sequenced from one sample in a study of cytomegalovirus exposure and HLA in healthy donors. Data came from immunoSEQ multiplex PCR; TCRdb stores just in-frame clones and leaves some out. Found here are over 110,000 clones, approximately 86% of them singletons; the top ten hold around 10%. The sample taken for sequencing was PBMCs. The receptor set was obtained from a man between 18 and 29 years old in good health and CMV-seropositive.

The chain has TRBV20-1 and TRBJ1-2; D is possibly TRBD1 (5 bases). Germline-derived CDR1 and CDR2 are DFQATT and SNEGSKA (reference sequence). V lost 3 bases to trimming and J lost 7 bases, with 6 bases between them. CDR3 length equals 10 residues. This CDR3 is CSARGGGYTF. The DNA for the CDR3 is TGCAGTGCTAGGGGGGGTGGCTACACCTTC.

The chain recombines TRBV4-1 with TRBJ2-3; 8 bases line up with TRBD2. V was pared by 2 bases and J by 9 bases, with 10 bases of the junction left unmatched. Germline V gene sequence: CDR1 MGHRA, CDR2 YSYEKL. CDR3 length: 15 residues. CDR3 nucleotide sequence: TGCGCCAGCAGCCAACGGGGGGGCCCCACAGGGACGCAGTATTTT. Residues: CASSQRGGPTGTQYF.

The CDR3 DNA follows: TGCGCCAGCAGCGGGACTAGCGGGAACACCGGGGAGCTGTTTTTT. As protein: CASSGTSGNTGELFF. The chain uses TRBV5-1 and TRBJ2-2; TRBD2 matches at 11 bases. The CDR3 is 15 residues long. CDR1 SGHRS and CDR2 YFSETQ come from the germline V gene. Losses at the gene ends were 4 bases for V and 1 base for J; bases not matched to a gene: 0. The whole variable domain, remainder taken from reference TRBV5-1 and TRBJ2-2, is KAGVTQTPRYLIKTRGQQVTLSCSPISGHRSVSWYQQTPGQGLQFLFEYFSETQRNKGNFPGRFSGRQFSNSRSEMNVSTLELGDSALYLCASSGTSGNTGELFFGEGSRLTVL.

The J gene is TRBJ2-7, the V gene TRBV27, with D tentatively TRBD1 (5 bases). Germline CDR1 MNHEY, CDR2 SMNVEV (reference sequence). The CDR3 has 11 amino acids. V was clipped by 7 bases and J by 4 bases, with 8 bases between them. The CDR3 sequence is CASTQGYEQYF. The CDR3 coding sequence is TGTGCCAGCACTCAGGGTTACGAGCAGTACTTC.

V usage is TRBV6-5 and J usage is TRBJ2-5, with D possibly being TRBD2 (7 bases). The CDR3 totals 15 residues. Looked up from germline, CDR1 is MNHEY and CDR2 is SVGAGI. Trimming cost V 7 bases and J 4 bases, with 19 bases left between them. CDR3 nucleotide sequence: TGTGCCAGCACCGTTATAGGGGGGGCTCGAGAGACCCAGTACTTC. Amino acid sequence: CASTVIGGARETQYF.

The genes are TRBV30 and TRBJ2-7, with 7 bases that match TRBD1. The V and J ends lost 3 bases and 0 bases, in that order; junction bases with no gene match: 5. CDR3 size: 14 residues. The V gene's germline CDR1 is GTSNPN and CDR2 SVGIG (reference sequence). CDR3 loop: CAWSRDSVSYEQYF. The DNA for the CDR3 is TGTGCCTGGAGCCGGGACAGCGTCTCCTACGAGCAGTACTTC.

This sequence joins TRBV7-9 and TRBJ1-1; weak D call: TRBD1 (6 bases). Between the trimmed V and J ends, which lost 4 bases and 1 base, there was a span of 10 bases. CDR1 SEHNR and CDR2 FQNEAQ come from the germline V gene (reference sequence). The CDR3 has 14 residues. The CDR3 spells CASSSQGTNTEAFF. DNA of the CDR3: TGTGCCAGCAGCTCACAGGGTACGAACACTGAAGCTTTCTTT.

This chain uses TRBV29-1 with TRBJ2-5; unclear D gene. The CDR3 contains 12 residues. CDR1 and CDR2 (germline): SQVTM, ANQGSEA. The V and J ends lost 7 bases and 0 bases respectively, with 9 bases between them. CDR3 nucleotides: TGCAGCGCAGACACGTACCAAGAGACCCAGTACTTC. Its translation is CSADTYQETQYF.

The chain employs TRBV5-3 and TRBJ2-7; 12 positions agree with TRBD1. TRBV5-3 is sorted into the ORF group, with uncertain function. V dropped 5 bases and J dropped 12; count of bases not matched to a gene: 9. CDR3 length: 13 amino acids. The CDR3 bases are TGTGCCAGAAGTTGGGACAGGGGGCGCGGTCCGTACTTC. Translation: CARSWDRGRGPYF.

The J gene is TRBJ2-2, the V gene TRBV7-8; 8 nucleotides line up with TRBD2. The germline gives CDR1 SGHVS, CDR2 FQNEAQ. The CDR3 runs 16 residues. V dropped 1 base and J dropped 7; count of bases not matched to a gene: 8. CDR3: CASSLDAGGIIGELFF. The CDR3 DNA sequence: TGTGCCAGCAGCTTAGACGCGGGAGGCATTATCGGGGAGCTGTTTTTT. Full variable domain (remainder filled in from reference TRBV7-8 and TRBJ2-2): GAGVSQSPRYKVAKRGQDVALRCDPISGHVSLFWYQQALGQGPEFLTYFQNEAQLDKSGLPSDRFFAERPEGSVSTLKIQRTQQEDSAVYLCASSLDAGGIIGELFFGEGSRLTVL.

V usage is TRBV27 and J usage is TRBJ1-2; maybe TRBD1 (6 bases). V was shortened by 6 bases and J by 8 bases, with 16 bases between the two germline ends. This CDR3 spans 13 amino acids. Germline loops: CDR1 MNHEY, CDR2 SMNVEV (reference sequence). The CDR3 DNA follows: TGTGCCAGCAGCGCAACAGGGCTTAGCGGCTACACCTTC. Amino acid sequence: CASSATGLSGYTF.